These 10 T cell receptor beta chains originate from one sample sequenced in a study of shared clonotypes between healthy human individuals. Naive CD8 cells comprised CD45RO-negative, CCR7-positively selected cells, excluding terminally differentiated effector memory CD45RA+ cells. Assay: immunoSEQ multiplex PCR; the TCRdb copy retains only in-frame clones and omits some. The table shows some 2,100,000 clones, with roughly 91% occurring only once. Source material: naive CD8+ T cells from PBMCs. The source is a young man in good health. Some clones in this sample may be carry-over from other donors' samples.

The rearrangement links TRBV29-1 to TRBJ2-4, with a tentative D call TRBD2 (5 bases). Deletions cut 6 bases from V and 0 bases from J, with 12 bases between. The germline CDR1 and CDR2 sequences are SQVTM and ANQGSEA. The CDR3 spans 14 residues. The CDR3 region has the DNA TGCAGCGTCTTGGGCGGACTAGCCAAAAACATTCAGTACTTC. It encodes CSVLGGLAKNIQYF.

Comment on this clone: The same CDR3 is also encoded by other DNA sequences in this sample. V and J are TRBV19 and TRBJ2-3; 12 bases map to TRBD2. CDR3 length: 15 amino acids. Germline-derived CDR1 and CDR2 are LNHDA and SQIVND (reference sequence). J gave up 4 bases and V 4 bases, and 3 bases lay outside the gene matches. CDR3 DNA: TGTGCCAGTAGTACCCGACTAGCGGGAGCAGATACGCAGTATTTT. Encoded protein: CASSTRLAGADTQYF.

V gene TRBV14 combines with J gene TRBJ2-7; 7 bases agree with TRBD1. The junction had 5 bases not matched to a gene; V was cut back by 0 bases and J by 3 bases. The CDR3 runs 15 residues. CDR1 and CDR2 (germline): SGHDN, FVKESK. The chain's CDR3 is CASSQDTQGNYEQYF. As DNA, the CDR3 is TGTGCCAGCAGCCAAGATACACAGGGGAACTACGAGCAGTACTTC.

The chain has TRBV28 and TRBJ2-7; possibly TRBD2 for D (5 bases). The CDR3 loop spans 15 amino acids. CDR1 is MDHEN and CDR2 is SYDVKM in the germline V gene. Trimming shortened V by 1 base and J by 5 bases, and 15 bases separated the two germline ends. For the CDR3, the DNA is TGTGCCAGCAGTTTATTGGCCGCGGAGGTCCACGAGCAGTACTTC. Protein sequence: CASSLLAAEVHEQYF.

As regards this clone: Other nucleotide sequences in the sample specify the same CDR3. The chain uses TRBV9 and TRBJ2-1; 7 positions match TRBD2. Per the germline V gene, CDR1 is SGDLS and CDR2 is YYNGEE. The CDR3 contains 15 residues. J gave up 1 base and V 0 bases, and 1 base lay outside the gene matches. The CDR3 DNA sequence: TGTGCCAGCAGCGTAGGCGGGAGATCCTACAATGAGCAGTTCTTC. Encoded protein: CASSVGGRSYNEQFF.

The CDR3 region has the DNA TGTGCCAGCAGTGCCGGGACAGGGAACACAGATACGCAGTATTTT. Its translation is CASSAGTGNTDTQYF. The V call is TRBV7-3, the J call TRBJ2-3; TRBD1 agrees at 9 bases. The trim removed 6 bases at V and 2 bases at J, leaving 6 bases unmatched. This CDR3 has 15 amino acids. Germline V lookup: CDR1 SGHTA, CDR2 FQGTGA.

This clone was detected a few times. The chain employs TRBV19 and TRBJ2-7, with unresolved D. Germline V CDR1 and CDR2: LNHDA, SQIVND (reference sequence). This CDR3 spans 13 amino acids. Trimming took 3 bases from V and 7 from J, leaving 13 bases between them. The DNA of the CDR3 is TGTGCCAGTAGTATGTCTTCGGGTGGGGAGCAGTACTTC. This codes for CASSMSSGGEQYF.

CDR3 sequence (DNA): TGTGCCAGCAGTTACCGACAGGGTGGAGGCAATCAGCCCCAGCATTTT. This gives the protein CASSYRQGGGNQPQHF. This chain links TRBV6-5 with TRBJ1-5, with TRBD1 matching over 7 bases. This CDR3 comprises 16 residues. Losses at the gene ends were 2 bases for V and 2 bases for J; bases not matched to a gene: 6. Germline loops: CDR1 MNHEY, CDR2 SVGAGI.

This clone was picked up one time. The chain uses TRBV7-3 and TRBJ2-5; D is undetermined. V was trimmed by 0 bases and J by 4 bases, leaving 15 bases between them. From germline, CDR1 is SGHTA and CDR2 FQGTGA. The CDR3 spans 16 residues. The CDR3 loop reads CASSLTGGDPRETQYF. DNA of the CDR3: TGTGCCAGCAGCTTAACGGGTGGAGACCCCAGAGAGACCCAGTACTTC.

The chain has TRBV21-1 and TRBJ1-3. TRBV21-1 is labeled a pseudogene. This CDR3 has 13 residues. In DNA, the CDR3 is TGTGCCAGCAGCAAAGTTGGGGGGCACACCATATATTTT. Residues: CASSKVGGHTIYF.